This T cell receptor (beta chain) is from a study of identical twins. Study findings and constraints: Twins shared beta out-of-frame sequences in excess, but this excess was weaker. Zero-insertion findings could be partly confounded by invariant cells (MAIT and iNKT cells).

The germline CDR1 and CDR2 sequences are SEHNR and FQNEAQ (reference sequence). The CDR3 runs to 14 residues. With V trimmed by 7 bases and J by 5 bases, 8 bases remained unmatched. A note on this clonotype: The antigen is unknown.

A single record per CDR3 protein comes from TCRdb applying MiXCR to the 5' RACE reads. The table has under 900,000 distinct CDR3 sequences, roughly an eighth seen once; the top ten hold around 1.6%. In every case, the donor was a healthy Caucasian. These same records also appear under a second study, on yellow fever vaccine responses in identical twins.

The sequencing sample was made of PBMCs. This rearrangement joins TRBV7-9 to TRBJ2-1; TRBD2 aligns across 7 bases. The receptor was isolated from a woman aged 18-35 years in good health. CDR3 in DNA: TGTGCCAGCACCCCCTGGGGGGGAGACAATGAGCAGTTCTTC. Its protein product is CASTPWGGDNEQFF.